These 9 T cell receptor beta chains were all obtained from the same sample, sequenced in a study of cytomegalovirus exposure and HLA in healthy donors. The primer mix had 60 Vbeta and 13 Jbeta primers. Using immunoSEQ multiplex PCR, the repertoire was profiled, and TCRdb retains in-frame clones only, with some absent. The data show about 150,000 clones, with about 64% seen just once and more than 4% held by the top ten. Sequencing was performed on PBMCs. The origin of the receptors is a man between 60 and 70 years old in good health and CMV-seronegative.

This clone was seen only once. The chain couples TRBV11-1 to TRBJ2-1; weak D call: TRBD1 (6 bases). Germline assignment: CDR1 SGHAT and CDR2 FQDESV (reference sequence). V lost 5 bases and J 3 bases, leaving 11 bases between the germline ends. This CDR3 region has 14 residues. The CDR3 protein is CASSPRQDYNEQFF. The CDR3 nucleotides read TGTGCCAGCAGCCCTCGACAGGACTACAATGAGCAGTTCTTC.

This clone showed up just a few times. J is TRBJ1-5 and V is TRBV6-1; 7 positions agree with TRBD1. The CDR3 contains 13 residues. Germline V gene lookup returns CDR1 MNHNS and CDR2 SASEGT. V trimming: 4 bases; J trimming: 5 bases; junction bases outside the gene matches: 2. As DNA, the CDR3 is TGTGCCAGCAGTGCCACAGGGGATCAGCCCCAGCATTTT. It encodes CASSATGDQPQHF.

This clone was found once. Other DNA sequences in the sample encode the same CDR3. The chain joins TRBV30 to TRBJ2-7, with TRBD1 as a possible D gene (6 bases). The germline V and J ends were trimmed by 1 base and 4 bases, with 8 bases remaining between them. Germline V gene sequence: CDR1 GTSNPN, CDR2 SVGIG (reference sequence). The length of the CDR3 is 12 residues. CDR3: CAWSAGQYEQYF. Written as DNA, the CDR3 is TGTGCCTGGAGTGCCGGACAGTACGAGCAGTACTTC.

This chain joins TRBV19 and TRBJ2-2; D is uncertain. Germline V gives CDR1 LNHDA, CDR2 SQIVND (reference sequence). The V end was cut by 2 bases, the J end by 1 base, with 5 bases between. CDR3 length: 14 residues. CDR3 protein: CASSIRGNTGELFF. The CDR3 bases are TGTGCCAGTAGTATAAGAGGGAACACCGGGGAGCTGTTTTTT. The complete variable domain, with remaining parts taken from reference TRBV19 and TRBJ2-2, reads DGGITQSPKYLFRKEGQNVTLSCEQNLNHDAMYWYRQDPGQGLRLIYYSQIVNDFQKGDIAEGYSVSREKKESFPLTVTSAQKNPTAFYLCASSIRGNTGELFFGEGSRLTVL.

The CDR3 DNA reads TGCAGCGTTGAAGGCGCTCTACTAGAGTGGAGCACAGATACGCAGTATTTT. Encoded protein: CSVEGALLEWSTDTQYF. The chain employs TRBV29-1 and TRBJ2-3, with D perhaps TRBD2 (5 bases). Germline-derived CDR1 and CDR2 are SQVTM and ANQGSEA. The V and J ends lost 1 base and 0 bases respectively, with 17 bases between them. The CDR3 contains 17 residues.

The chain is built from TRBV11-2 and TRBJ1-6; perhaps TRBD1 as D (6 bases). CDR1 SGHAT and CDR2 FQNNGV come from the germline V gene. V was pared by 6 bases and J by 7 bases, with 7 bases between. The CDR3 covers 12 residues. CDR3 sequence (DNA): TGTGCCAGCAGAACAGGGAATTCACCCCTCCACTTT. Amino acid sequence: CASRTGNSPLHF.

J is TRBJ2-7 and V is TRBV6-6, with D hard to call. Trimming cost V 4 bases and J 6 bases, with 13 bases left between them. Germline values: CDR1 MNHNY, CDR2 SVGAGI (reference sequence). This CDR3 spans 13 amino acids. The CDR3 reads CASSFESPSEQYF. DNA of the CDR3: TGTGCCAGCAGTTTCGAGAGTCCAAGCGAGCAGTACTTC.

The chain carries TRBV4-1 and TRBJ2-6, with TRBD1 identical over 7 bases. Trimming at V came to 4 bases and at J to 0 bases, leaving 15 bases not matched to a gene. This CDR3 has 20 residues. Looked up from germline, CDR1 is MGHRA and CDR2 is YSYEKL. The CDR3 reads CASSPPTVQGPSSGANVLTF. The CDR3 DNA is TGCGCCAGCAGCCCCCCGACGGTACAGGGGCCCTCCTCTGGGGCCAACGTCCTGACTTTC.

The V gene is TRBV30, the J gene TRBJ1-2; 8 nucleotides agree with TRBD1. This CDR3 contains 14 residues. The junction had 8 bases not matched to a gene; V was cut back by 3 bases and J by 5 bases. Germline-derived CDR1 and CDR2 are GTSNPN and SVGIG (reference sequence). The CDR3 is CAWSAGQVEYGYTF. DNA for the CDR3: TGTGCCTGGAGCGCGGGACAGGTAGAATATGGCTACACCTTC.